This TCR beta chain was documented in a study of OX40 agonist ivuxolimab in advanced cancers. Looking at the study overall: An agonistic anti-OX40 (CD134) antibody, ivuxolimab, was used to treat the patients.

Profiled with immunoSEQ multiplex PCR; TCRdb holds only in-frame clones, not every one. The sample carries 80,000 to 95,000 clones, 87% recorded once. The CDR3 loop spans 15 amino acids. V was clipped by 1 base and J by 7 bases, with 13 bases between them. CDR1 is SGHAT, CDR2 FQNNGV, per germline. The receptor comes from an adult with an advanced solid tumor such as melanoma, head and neck, liver or kidney cancer. This chain links TRBV11-2 with TRBJ1-4; D remains unclear. The material sequenced was CD4+ or CD8+ T cells sorted from blood, taken in a trial of the OX40 agonist ivuxolimab. CDR3 in amino acids: CASSLGARDFEKLFF. In DNA, the CDR3 is TGTGCCAGCAGCTTAGGTGCGAGAGATTTTGAAAAACTGTTTTTT.